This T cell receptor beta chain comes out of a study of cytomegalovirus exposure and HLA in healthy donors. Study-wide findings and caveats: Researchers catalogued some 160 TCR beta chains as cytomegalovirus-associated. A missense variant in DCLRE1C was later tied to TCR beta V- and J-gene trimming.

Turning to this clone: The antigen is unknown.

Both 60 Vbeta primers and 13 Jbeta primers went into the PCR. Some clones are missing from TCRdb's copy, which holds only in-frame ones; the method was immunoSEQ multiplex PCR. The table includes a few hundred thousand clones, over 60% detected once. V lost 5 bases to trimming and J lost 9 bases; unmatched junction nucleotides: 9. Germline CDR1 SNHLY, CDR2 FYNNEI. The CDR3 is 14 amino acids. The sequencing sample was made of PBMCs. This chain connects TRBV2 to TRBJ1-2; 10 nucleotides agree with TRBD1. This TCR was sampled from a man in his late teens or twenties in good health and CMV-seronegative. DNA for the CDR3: TGTGCCAGCAGTCTTGACAGGGGGCTGGAGCGCTACACCTTC. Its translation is CASSLDRGLERYTF.